This passage covers 30 T cell receptor beta chains from one sample sequenced in a study of CD8 T cells in ankylosing spondylitis (dated by TCRdb to about 2017). Preparation of the library involved 5' RACE. Instrument used: Illumina HiSeq 2500. TCRdb reanalyzed the raw reads on its own, using fastp at Q25 for trimming and MiXCR for clone calling, and kept in-frame beta chains. Under each unique CDR3 protein, matching rows form one entry showing the most common genes and DNA. The sample table records 340,000 or so distinct CDR3 sequences; roughly 14% of these occur just once. The ten largest clones add up to approximately 0.99% of the sample. Sequencing input: blood, either unsorted or a sorted T cell fraction (not recorded which). These receptors were collected from a male donor with ankylosing spondylitis or in good health (not recorded which).

The chain carries TRBV5-1 and TRBJ2-1; 9 bases are shared with TRBD1. This CDR3 region has 16 residues. The junction had 10 bases not matched to a gene; V was cut back by 8 bases and J by 1 base. Germline V gene lookup returns CDR1 SGHRS and CDR2 YFSETQ. The CDR3 region has the DNA TGCGCCAGTAAAAAGGCCGGGACAGGGTCCTACAATGAGCAGTTCTTC. It is translated as CASKKAGTGSYNEQFF.

The chain carries TRBV10-3 and TRBJ1-1; D is possibly TRBD1 (5 bases). The length of the CDR3 is 12 residues. Germline V CDR1 and CDR2: ENHRY, SYGVKD. The ends were cut back, 6 bases at V and 1 base at J, with 6 bases in the middle. The CDR3, as DNA: TGTGCCATCAGAGGGACGAACACTGAAGCTTTCTTT. Translating it yields CAIRGTNTEAFF.

The table lists this clonotype with a few counts. The genes are TRBV11-2 and TRBJ2-2; 7 bases fit TRBD2. The CDR3 extends over 15 amino acids. V dropped 3 bases and J dropped 5; count of bases not matched to a gene: 6. The germline V gene encodes CDR1 SGHAT and CDR2 FQNNGV. The CDR3 loop is CASSLFLAETGELFF. CDR3 DNA sequence: TGTGCCAGCAGCTTGTTTCTAGCGGAGACCGGGGAGCTGTTTTTT.

This clonotype was seen only a few times. This chain connects TRBV7-2 to TRBJ2-1; D gene unclear. The CDR3 is made up of 14 amino acids. CDR1 SGHTA and CDR2 FQGNSA come from the germline V gene. Trimming removed 2 bases from V and 10 bases from J, with 15 bases in between. The CDR3 spells CASSLQRRSGEQFF. CDR3 nucleotides: TGTGCCAGCAGCTTACAGCGCAGGTCCGGGGAGCAGTTCTTC.

This clonotype was counted a few times. The chain employs TRBV20-1 and TRBJ2-7; D is perhaps TRBD1 (5 bases). Trimming pared 2 bases from V and 3 bases from J, leaving 11 bases between. The CDR3 length is 13 residues. In germline, CDR1 is DFQATT, CDR2 SNEGSKA (reference sequence). This CDR3 is CSARRGVLYEQYF. Here the CDR3 DNA reads TGCAGTGCTAGAAGGGGCGTCCTCTACGAGCAGTACTTC.

The rearrangement uses TRBV3-1 and TRBJ2-1; 11 bases fit TRBD2. V dropped 4 bases and J dropped 8; count of bases not matched to a gene: 10. The CDR3 is 16 residues long. Germline CDR1 LGHDT, CDR2 YNNKEL (reference sequence). The CDR3 nucleotides read TGTGCCAGCAGCCTACATCGACTAGCGGGAAGCGATGAGCAGTTCTTC. This encodes CASSLHRLAGSDEQFF.

The chain is built from TRBV2 and TRBJ1-2; possibly TRBD1 for D (6 bases). Trimming removed 2 bases from V and 1 base from J, with 8 bases in between. This CDR3 region has 14 residues. Germline V gene lookup returns CDR1 SNHLY and CDR2 FYNNEI. The CDR3 coding sequence is TGTGCCAGCAGTGAAAACAGGGATAACTATGGCTACACCTTC. Residues: CASSENRDNYGYTF.

This clonotype was seen a handful of times. The chain links TRBV3-1 to TRBJ1-2, with 7 bases lining up with TRBD1. This CDR3 contains 13 residues. After removal of 3 bases from V and 8 bases from J, the junction contained 6 bases not matched to a gene. From germline, CDR1 is LGHDT and CDR2 YNNKEL (reference sequence). CDR3 sequence: CASSHEGARGYTF. DNA of the CDR3: TGTGCCAGCAGCCATGAGGGGGCGCGGGGCTACACCTTC.

The chain is built from TRBV12-3 or TRBV12-4 and TRBJ1-2; 9 nucleotides match TRBD1. The length of the CDR3 is 15 residues. Unmatched junction bases numbered 9, after V lost 8 bases and J lost 2 bases. This chain's CDR3 is CASLAGTGRNYGYTF. CDR3 coding DNA: TGTGCCAGCCTAGCCGGGACAGGGAGAAACTATGGCTACACCTTC.

This clonotype has a handful of counts. This rearrangement joins TRBV5-1 to TRBJ1-5, with D unclear. Germline CDR1 is SGHRS and CDR2 is YFSETQ. The CDR3 covers 14 residues. Deletions cut 0 bases from V and 6 bases from J, with 10 bases between. The CDR3 nucleotides read TGCGCCAGCAGCTTGGGGGAAGGTAGTCAGCCCCAGCATTTT. Translation gives CASSLGEGSQPQHF. Based on the CDR3 plus reference TRBV5-1 and TRBJ1-5, the full variable domain is KAGVTQTPRYLIKTRGQQVTLSCSPISGHRSVSWYQQTPGQGLQFLFEYFSETQRNKGNFPGRFSGRQFSNSRSEMNVSTLELGDSALYLCASSLGEGSQPQHFGDGTRLSIL.

The J gene is TRBJ2-2, the V gene TRBV2, with 11 bases identical to TRBD1. V trimming: 1 base; J trimming: 6 bases; junction bases outside the gene matches: 13. This CDR3 is 19 amino acids long. Germline V lookup: CDR1 SNHLY, CDR2 FYNNEI. The CDR3, as DNA: TGTGCCAGCAGTGAAGTCAGGCCCGCCACGGGACAGGGGGCCGGGGAGCTGTTTTTT. This translates into CASSEVRPATGQGAGELFF.

This clonotype was seen a handful of times. The rearrangement uses TRBV12-3 or TRBV12-4 and TRBJ2-7; 12 bases match TRBD2. The V segment lost 6 bases and the J segment 3 bases; nucleotides outside the gene matches: 18. This CDR3 region has 19 residues. CDR3 in amino acids: CASRDSSGGAGGKHYEQYF. CDR3 DNA sequence: TGTGCCAGCAGAGACTCTAGCGGGGGGGCGGGAGGAAAGCACTACGAGCAGTACTTC.

This chain joins TRBV4-1 and TRBJ2-1; 9 bases match TRBD2. The germline CDR1 and CDR2 sequences are MGHRA and YSYEKL. Trimming at V came to 4 bases and at J to 6 bases, leaving 10 bases not matched to a gene. CDR3 size: 16 residues. The CDR3 bases are TGCGCCAGCAGCCCCCGTTGGCGGGGGGGCCTCAATGAGCAGTTCTTC. This encodes CASSPRWRGGLNEQFF.

This clonotype has a handful of counts. The rearrangement uses TRBV15 and TRBJ2-3, with 8 bases matching TRBD2. There are 17 residues in the CDR3. The germline V gene has CDR1 LNHNV and CDR2 YYDKDF (reference sequence). V lost 3 bases and J lost 3; bases outside the gene matches: 11. The CDR3 DNA reads TGTGCCACCAGCAGTGGGCTGGGAGCGGGAGTTACAGATACGCAGTATTTT. As protein: CATSSGLGAGVTDTQYF.

V usage is TRBV6-5 and J usage is TRBJ2-3; 11 nucleotides agree with TRBD1. V gave up 2 bases and J gave up 2 bases; unmatched junction bases: 3. The V gene's germline CDR1 is MNHEY and CDR2 SVGAGI. CDR3 length equals 16 residues. As DNA, the CDR3 is TGTGCCAGCAGTTACACAGGACAGGGGGCCACAGATACGCAGTATTTT. Its protein is CASSYTGQGATDTQYF.

V is TRBV6-1 and J is TRBJ1-3; tentatively, D is TRBD1 (6 bases). Germline CDR1 and CDR2: MNHNS and SASEGT. Trimming took 7 bases from V and 0 from J, leaving 19 bases between them. This CDR3 is 17 amino acids long. CDR3 region: CASTHRLQGFSGNTIYF. The CDR3 DNA reads as TGTGCCAGCACACACCGCCTACAGGGATTCTCTGGAAACACCATATATTTT.

The chain combines TRBV12-3 or TRBV12-4 with TRBJ2-7; the match to TRBD2 covers 8 bases. The CDR3 runs 14 residues. The J segment lost 4 bases and the V segment lost 7 bases, leaving 9 bases of the junction unmatched. The CDR3 here is CASTPGGGRYEQYF. CDR3 sequence (DNA): TGTGCCAGCACCCCGGGGGGGGGCAGATACGAGCAGTACTTC.

The J gene is TRBJ2-7, the V gene TRBV12-3 or TRBV12-4, with D unresolved. V gave up 2 bases and J gave up 6 bases, with 8 bases separating them. The CDR3 length is 12 residues. CDR3 bases: TGTGCCAGCAGTTTAATGGGTTTCGAGCAGTACTTC. Its translation: CASSLMGFEQYF.

The chain links TRBV5-1 to TRBJ1-2; D unresolved. This CDR3 has 19 amino acids. V was cut by 0 bases and J by 3 bases, with 24 bases left in between. The V gene's germline CDR1 is SGHRS and CDR2 YFSETQ. The CDR3 DNA reads TGCGCCAGCAGCTTGGGCCCCCACTGGGCTTCGATGCAACACTATGGCTACACCTTC. Translation gives CASSLGPHWASMQHYGYTF.

There are a few counts of this clonotype. The chain couples TRBV7-2 to TRBJ1-5; 9 bases fit TRBD1. The CDR3 length is 16 residues. Germline V gene lookup returns CDR1 SGHTA and CDR2 FQGNSA. The J segment lost 1 base and the V segment lost 4 bases, leaving 5 bases of the junction unmatched. This CDR3 reads CASSYRGQLSNQPQHF. In DNA, the CDR3 is TGTGCCAGCAGCTACAGGGGGCAGTTAAGCAATCAGCCCCAGCATTTT. Supplemented by reference TRBV7-2 and TRBJ1-5, the full variable domain reads GAGVSQSPSNKVTEKGKDVELRCDPISGHTALYWYRQSLGQGLEFLIYFQGNSAPDKSGLPSDRFSAERTGGSVSTLTIQRTQQEDSAVYLCASSYRGQLSNQPQHFGDGTRLSIL.

This clonotype was counted many times. This chain uses TRBV12-3 or TRBV12-4 with TRBJ2-5, with 11 positions matching TRBD1. The CDR3 is 17 amino acids. J was trimmed by 7 bases and V by 3 bases; bases with no gene match: 13. The CDR3, as DNA: TGTGCCAGCAGTTTGGGGACGACCGGGACAGGGGGTAGGACCCAGTACTTC. Amino acids: CASSLGTTGTGGRTQYF.

A few counts support this clonotype. The chain couples TRBV20-1 to TRBJ2-1; TRBD2 matches at 12 bases. This CDR3 spans 15 amino acids. After removal of 8 bases from V and 1 base from J, the junction contained 6 bases not matched to a gene. From germline, CDR1 is DFQATT and CDR2 SNEGSKA (reference sequence). As DNA, the CDR3 is TGCAGTCCCGGACTAGCGGGAAGGTCCTACAATGAGCAGTTCTTC. Protein product: CSPGLAGRSYNEQFF.

This clonotype was observed a few times. The V call is TRBV30, the J call TRBJ1-5, with D unresolved. The ends were cut back, 1 base at V and 4 bases at J, with 11 bases in the middle. This CDR3 contains 14 residues. Germline-derived CDR1 and CDR2 are GTSNPN and SVGIG (reference sequence). This chain's CDR3 is CAWSAGDENQPQHF. CDR3 DNA sequence: TGTGCCTGGAGTGCAGGCGATGAGAATCAGCCCCAGCATTTT.

This rearrangement joins TRBV7-6 to TRBJ2-7; the D gene is possibly TRBD1 (5 bases). Looked up from germline, CDR1 is SGHVS and CDR2 is FNYEAQ. Trimming cost V 1 base and J 1 base, with 11 bases left between them. This CDR3 spans 15 amino acids. The CDR3 sequence: CASSLVVAGSYEQYF. CDR3 DNA sequence: TGTGCCAGCAGCTTAGTGGTGGCAGGGTCCTACGAGCAGTACTTC.

The sample holds many counts of this clonotype. The rearrangement links TRBV6-5 to TRBJ2-3; 9 positions match TRBD2. This CDR3 is 15 amino acids long. Germline assignment: CDR1 MNHEY and CDR2 SVGAGI. V lost 2 bases to trimming and J lost 6 bases; unmatched junction nucleotides: 6. The CDR3 sequence is CASSYGSGRGDTQYF. The DNA for the CDR3 is TGTGCCAGCAGTTACGGTAGCGGGAGAGGGGATACGCAGTATTTT.

This chain uses TRBV12-3 or TRBV12-4 with TRBJ2-7, with 9 bases identical to TRBD1. The J segment lost 5 bases and the V segment lost 6 bases, leaving 5 bases of the junction unmatched. The CDR3 runs to 13 residues. CDR3 DNA: TGTGCCAGCAGGCGGGACAGGGCAAACGAGCAGTACTTC. Protein: CASRRDRANEQYF.

The chain recombines TRBV7-9 with TRBJ1-1, with no clear D. CDR3 length: 15 residues. Trimming pared 5 bases from V and 3 bases from J, leaving 16 bases between. In germline, CDR1 is SEHNR, CDR2 FQNEAQ (reference sequence). CDR3 protein: CASSPRNSPYTEAFF. CDR3 DNA sequence: TGTGCCAGCAGCCCCCGGAACAGCCCTTACACTGAAGCTTTCTTT.

There are a few counts of this clonotype. The V and J genes are TRBV7-2 and TRBJ1-5; D is unclear. From germline, CDR1 is SGHTA and CDR2 FQGNSA. V was cut by 5 bases and J by 1 base, with 12 bases left in between. The CDR3 extends over 15 amino acids. The DNA of the CDR3 is TGTGCCAGCAGCCAAACGGGGAGAAGCAATCAGCCCCAGCATTTT. It yields the protein CASSQTGRSNQPQHF. Combining the CDR3 with reference TRBV7-2 and TRBJ1-5 gives the whole variable domain GAGVSQSPSNKVTEKGKDVELRCDPISGHTALYWYRQSLGQGLEFLIYFQGNSAPDKSGLPSDRFSAERTGGSVSTLTIQRTQQEDSAVYLCASSQTGRSNQPQHFGDGTRLSIL.

This clonotype has more than one count but fewer than ten. The chain employs TRBV5-1 and TRBJ2-2; 7 bases are a match to TRBD1. J gave up 0 bases and V 4 bases, and 6 bases lay outside the gene matches. The CDR3 consists of 16 residues. CDR1 is SGHRS and CDR2 is YFSETQ in the germline V gene. CDR3 in amino acids: CASSTGQPSNTGELFF. CDR3 nucleotides: TGCGCCAGCAGCACGGGACAGCCTTCGAACACCGGGGAGCTGTTTTTT.

This sequence joins TRBV5-1 and TRBJ1-3; D is unresolved. This CDR3 is 15 amino acids long. Trimming pared 1 base from V and 4 bases from J, leaving 12 bases between. Germline assignment: CDR1 SGHRS and CDR2 YFSETQ. CDR3 residues: CASSLNRAGGNTIYF. As DNA, the CDR3 is TGCGCCAGCAGCTTGAACCGGGCAGGAGGAAACACCATATATTTT.